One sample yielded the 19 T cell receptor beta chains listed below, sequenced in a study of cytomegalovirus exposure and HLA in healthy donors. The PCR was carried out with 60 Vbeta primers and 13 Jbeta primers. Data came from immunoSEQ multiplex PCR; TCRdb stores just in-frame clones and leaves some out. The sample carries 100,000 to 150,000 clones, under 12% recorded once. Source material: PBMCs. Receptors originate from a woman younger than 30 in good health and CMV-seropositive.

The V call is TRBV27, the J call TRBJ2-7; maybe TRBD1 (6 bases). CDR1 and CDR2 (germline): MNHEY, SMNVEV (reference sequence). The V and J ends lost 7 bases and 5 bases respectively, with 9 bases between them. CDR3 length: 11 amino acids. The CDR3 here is CASMSGDEQYF. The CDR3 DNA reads TGTGCCAGCATGTCAGGGGACGAGCAGTACTTC.

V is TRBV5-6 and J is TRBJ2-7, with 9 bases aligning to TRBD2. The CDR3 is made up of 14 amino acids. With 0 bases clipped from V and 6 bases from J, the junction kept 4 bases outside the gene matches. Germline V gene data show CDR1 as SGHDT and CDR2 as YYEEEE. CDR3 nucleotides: TGTGCCAGCAGCTTGGTGGGTAGCGGGAGCGAGCAGTACTTC. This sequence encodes CASSLVGSGSEQYF.

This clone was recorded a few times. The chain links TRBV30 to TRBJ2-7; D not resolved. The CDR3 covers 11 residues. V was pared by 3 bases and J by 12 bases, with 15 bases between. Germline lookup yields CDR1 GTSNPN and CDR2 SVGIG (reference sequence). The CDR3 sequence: CAWSRPADLYF. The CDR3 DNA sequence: TGTGCCTGGAGCAGGCCGGCCGATCTGTACTTC.

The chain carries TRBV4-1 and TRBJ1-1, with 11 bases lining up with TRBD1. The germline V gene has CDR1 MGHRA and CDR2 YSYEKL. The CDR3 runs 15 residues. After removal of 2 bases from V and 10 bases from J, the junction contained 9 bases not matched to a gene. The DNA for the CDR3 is TGCGCCAGCAGCCAACCGGGACAGGGGGTTTCGAGAGCTTTCTTT. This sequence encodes CASSQPGQGVSRAFF.

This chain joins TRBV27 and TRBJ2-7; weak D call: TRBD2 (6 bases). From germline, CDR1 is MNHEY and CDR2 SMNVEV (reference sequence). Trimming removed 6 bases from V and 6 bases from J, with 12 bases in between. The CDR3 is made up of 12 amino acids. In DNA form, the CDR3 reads TGTGCCAGCAGGACACCCGGGGGCGAGCAGTACTTC. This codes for CASRTPGGEQYF.

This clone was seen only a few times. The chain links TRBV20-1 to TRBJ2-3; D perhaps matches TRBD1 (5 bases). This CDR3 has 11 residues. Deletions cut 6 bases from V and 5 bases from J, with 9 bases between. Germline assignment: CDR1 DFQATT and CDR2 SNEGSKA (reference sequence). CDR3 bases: TGCAGTGCCAGGGTCGGAGATACGCAGTATTTT. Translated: CSARVGDTQYF.

The CDR3 is CAISSGSVNEQFF. The CDR3 bases are TGTGCCATCAGTAGCGGGAGTGTCAATGAGCAGTTCTTC. The V call is TRBV10-3, the J call TRBJ2-1; 8 nucleotides agree with TRBD2. Trimming cost V 5 bases and J 6 bases; bases outside gene matches: 3. The CDR3 is 13 residues long. CDR1 and CDR2 (germline): ENHRY, SYGVKD.

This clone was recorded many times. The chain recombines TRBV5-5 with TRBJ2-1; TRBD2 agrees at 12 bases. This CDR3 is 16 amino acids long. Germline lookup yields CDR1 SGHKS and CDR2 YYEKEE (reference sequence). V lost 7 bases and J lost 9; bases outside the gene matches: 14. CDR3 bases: TGTGCCAGCGACCGGACTAGCGGGAACAAATGGCGTGAGCAGTTCTTC. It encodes CASDRTSGNKWREQFF.

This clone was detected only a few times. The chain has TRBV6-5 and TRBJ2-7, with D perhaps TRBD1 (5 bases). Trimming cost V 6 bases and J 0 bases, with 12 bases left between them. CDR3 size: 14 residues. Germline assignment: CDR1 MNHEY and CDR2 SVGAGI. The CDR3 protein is CASRQTASSYEQYF. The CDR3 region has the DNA TGTGCCAGCAGGCAGACAGCTAGCTCCTACGAGCAGTACTTC.

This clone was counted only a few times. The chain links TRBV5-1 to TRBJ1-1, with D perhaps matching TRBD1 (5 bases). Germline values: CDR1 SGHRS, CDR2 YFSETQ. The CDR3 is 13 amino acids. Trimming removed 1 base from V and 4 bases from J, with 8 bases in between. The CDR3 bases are TGCGCCAGCAGCTTGCGGGGGGGCACTGAAGCTTTCTTT. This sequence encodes CASSLRGGTEAFF.

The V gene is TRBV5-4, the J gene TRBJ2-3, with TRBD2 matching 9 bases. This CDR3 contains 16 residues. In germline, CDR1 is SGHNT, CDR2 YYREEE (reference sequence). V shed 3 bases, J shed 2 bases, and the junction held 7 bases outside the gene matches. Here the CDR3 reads CASSSGLANPTDTQYF. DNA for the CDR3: TGTGCCAGCAGCTCGGGACTAGCTAATCCCACAGATACGCAGTATTTT.

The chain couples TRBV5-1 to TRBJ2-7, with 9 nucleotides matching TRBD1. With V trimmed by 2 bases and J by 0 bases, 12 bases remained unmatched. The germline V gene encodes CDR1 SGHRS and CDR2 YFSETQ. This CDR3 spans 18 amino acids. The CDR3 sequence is CASSLNPSRQGVSYEQYF. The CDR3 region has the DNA TGCGCCAGCAGCTTAAACCCATCCAGACAGGGGGTCTCCTACGAGCAGTACTTC.

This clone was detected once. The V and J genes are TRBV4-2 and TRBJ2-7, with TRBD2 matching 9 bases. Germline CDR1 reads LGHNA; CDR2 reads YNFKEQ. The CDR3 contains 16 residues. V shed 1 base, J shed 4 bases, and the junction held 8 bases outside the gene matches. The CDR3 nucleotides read TGTGCCAGCAGCCAAGGCGGGCGCGGGAGGGAATACGAGCAGTACTTC. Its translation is CASSQGGRGREYEQYF.

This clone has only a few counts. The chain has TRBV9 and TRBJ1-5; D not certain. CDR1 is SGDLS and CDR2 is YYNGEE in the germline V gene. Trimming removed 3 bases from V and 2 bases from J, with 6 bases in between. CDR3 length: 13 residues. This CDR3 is CASSEEGNQPQHF. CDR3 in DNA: TGTGCCAGCAGCGAGGAGGGCAATCAGCCCCAGCATTTT. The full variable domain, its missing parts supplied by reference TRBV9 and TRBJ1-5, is DSGVTQTPKHLITATGQRVTLRCSPRSGDLSVYWYQQSLDQGLQFLIQYYNGEERAKGNILERFSAQQFPDLHSELNLSSLELGDSALYFCASSEEGNQPQHFGDGTRLSIL.

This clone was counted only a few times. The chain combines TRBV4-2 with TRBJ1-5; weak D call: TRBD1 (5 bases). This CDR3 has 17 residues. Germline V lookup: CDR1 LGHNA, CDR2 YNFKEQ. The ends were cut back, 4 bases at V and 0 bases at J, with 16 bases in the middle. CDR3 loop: CASSLDDGGYSNQPQHF. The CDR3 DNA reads TGTGCCAGCAGCCTAGATGACGGGGGATATAGCAATCAGCCCCAGCATTTT.

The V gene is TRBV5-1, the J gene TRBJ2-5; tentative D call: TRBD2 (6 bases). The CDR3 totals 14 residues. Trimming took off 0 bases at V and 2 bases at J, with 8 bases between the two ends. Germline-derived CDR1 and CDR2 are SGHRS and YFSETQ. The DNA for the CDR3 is TGCGCCAGCAGCTTGGTGGGAGGTCAAGAGACCCAGTACTTC. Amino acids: CASSLVGGQETQYF.

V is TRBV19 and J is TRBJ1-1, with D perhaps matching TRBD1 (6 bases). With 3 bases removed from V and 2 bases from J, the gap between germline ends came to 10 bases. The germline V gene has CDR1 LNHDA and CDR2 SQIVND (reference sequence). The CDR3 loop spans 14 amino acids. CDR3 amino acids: CASSIQGSNTEAFF. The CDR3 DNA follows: TGTGCCAGTAGTATCCAGGGGAGCAACACTGAAGCTTTCTTT.

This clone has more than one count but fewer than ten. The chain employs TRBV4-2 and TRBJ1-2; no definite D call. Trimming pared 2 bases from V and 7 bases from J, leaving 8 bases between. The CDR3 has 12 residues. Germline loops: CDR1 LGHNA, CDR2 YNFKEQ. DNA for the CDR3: TGTGCCAGCAGCCAATTAGAGGCTGGCTACACCTTC. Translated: CASSQLEAGYTF.

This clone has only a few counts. The CDR3, as DNA: TGCAGCGTTGGGGGACAGGGAGCAAACTCCTACGAGCAGTACTTC. Translated: CSVGGQGANSYEQYF. The chain employs TRBV29-1 and TRBJ2-7; 9 positions match TRBD1. The CDR3 sequence is 15 residues long. CDR1 is SQVTM, CDR2 ANQGSEA, per germline. V lost 4 bases to trimming and J lost 0 bases; unmatched junction nucleotides: 7.